This T cell receptor beta chain emerged from a study of human T cells and chemical hapten exposure. Study-level background: Once 0.01% DPC had been applied to the upper back by patch test, readings were taken at 6 days.

A single record per CDR3 protein comes from TCRdb applying MiXCR to the RACE reads. Altogether fewer than 350,000 distinct CDR3 sequences are present, roughly 7.7% being singletons, with the ten largest covering 1.2%. This clonotype was recorded many times. Described time point: pre-sensitization, week 0. Treatment described: therapeutic diphenylcyclopropenone sensitization with weekly scalp DPC. Ahead of each patch test application, blood was drawn. The total RNA was obtained from whole blood that was not fractionated. The germline CDR1 and CDR2 sequences are LGHNA and YNFKEQ. With 4 bases clipped from V and 2 bases from J, the junction kept 6 bases outside the gene matches. The CDR3 runs 15 residues.

The sequence was collected from a man aged 18 to 30 with alopecia areata. Some clones in this sample may be carry-over from other donors' samples. Sequenced here: whole blood, sampled in connection with sensitization to the hapten diphenylcyclopropenone (DPC). The chain has TRBV4-2 and TRBJ1-2, with 8 bases identical to TRBD1. This CDR3 reads CASSLGQGINYGYTF. DNA for the CDR3: TGTGCCAGCAGCCTTGGACAGGGAATAAACTATGGCTACACCTTC.